One TCR beta chain is described in this entry. These data belong to a study of blood T cell repertoires in COVID-19. Overall study: Samples taken during acute and convalescent COVID-19 were collected in the United States, Italy and Spain.

This table comes from immunoSEQ multiplex PCR, and its TCRdb copy is limited to in-frame clones, with some not included. Among some 460,000 clones listed, around 90% were seen once. Researchers sorted participants into cohorts using their self-reported clinical history. This receptor was obtained from a woman under 30 who had recovered from COVID-19. The source material was PBMCs or T cells enriched from blood (not recorded which).

This chain's CDR3 is CASSPGGQFYNEQFF. The CDR3 region has the DNA TGTGCCAGCAGCCCCGGAGGACAGTTCTACAATGAGCAGTTCTTC. The V gene is TRBV11-3, the J gene TRBJ2-1; the D gene is possibly TRBD1 (6 bases). The CDR3 spans 15 residues. Trimming took off 5 bases at V and 3 bases at J, with 14 bases between the two ends. Germline CDR1 is SGHNT and CDR2 is YENEEA.